This T cell receptor beta chain came from a study of blood T cell repertoires in COVID-19. The overall study: Material from acute and convalescent COVID-19 was sourced from the United States, Italy and Spain. PBMCs, B-cell-depleted T cells, or T cells provided the cDNA or gDNA that made up the material.

This clone showed up just once. This CDR3 comprises 15 residues. V shed 6 bases, J shed 1 base, and the junction held 5 bases outside the gene matches. From germline, CDR1 is SNHLY and CDR2 FYNNEI. Study processing details: Amplification of reference gene primers provided the estimated nucleated cell counts. Libraries were prepared by immunoSEQ multiplex PCR; TCRdb keeps only in-frame clonotypes and omits some of them. That table furnishes V, J and clone size, whereas the DNA furnished D and trimming. The sample lists 85,000 to 110,000 clones; around 88% were seen once. The TCR originated in a human donor in a cohort sampled during active COVID-19. The sequenced sample was peripheral blood. The chain has TRBV2 and TRBJ1-5; 8 bases are shared with TRBD1. This CDR3 reads CASRGGDRSNQPQHF. CDR3 bases: TGTGCCAGCAGGGGGGGGGACAGGAGCAATCAGCCCCAGCATTTT.